Listed below are T cell receptor beta chains from one sample, sequenced in a study of regulatory T cells in long-lasting Graves disease. TCRdb re-called the multiplex PCR reads through MiXCR, storing one row per CDR3 protein. The sample comprises 400,000 to 650,000 distinct CDR3 sequences, roughly 16% of which are singletons, and 20% to 25% rests with the top ten. The same specimen was also included in a second study, on T cells in Graves' hyperthyroidism and ophthalmopathy.

Sample: peripheral blood mononuclear cells (PBMCs), taken at new diagnosis, from a patient treated with antithyroid drugs. These receptors were collected from a woman aged 40 to 65 with Graves disease. Both conserved end residues are part of each CDR3. A D gene is named only where the DNA matches it firmly. Rows give clone size only sometimes, using once, few, many, or a class for an expanded clone.

abundance	d_gene	v_gene	j_gene	CDR3aa
many	-	TRBV30	TRBJ2-7	CAWSVNQPYEQYF
few	-	TRBV29-1	TRBJ2-3	CSYTIALDTQYF
once	-	TRBV4-1	TRBJ2-4	CASSQESGSLGSNIQYF
-	TRBD2	TRBV7-8	TRBJ2-2	CASSPRGGRDTGELFF
-	TRBD2	TRBV19	TRBJ2-1	CASSKTGGRNEQFF
-	-	TRBV12-3/TRBV12-4	TRBJ2-7	CASSFGKGAYEQYF
many	-	TRBV15	TRBJ2-1	CATSRESYNEQFF
-	TRBD2	TRBV9	TRBJ2-5	CASSVGLAGTQETQYF
-	-	TRBV7-9	TRBJ1-5	CASSLGTVVWPQHF
many	TRBD1	TRBV5-1	TRBJ1-1	CASSSDRIAFF